The source of this T cell receptor (beta chain) is a study of monozygotic twins with inflammatory bowel disease. The CDR3 contains 15 residues. CDR1 and CDR2 from the germline V gene are DFQATT and SNEGSKA (reference sequence). Study-wide findings and caveats: No difference in repertoire similarity was seen between concordant and discordant twins, possibly because power was limited.

About 3.5 ug of total RNA went into each TCR library. Template-switch reactions added UMIs with a 6-nucleotide sample barcode. TCRdb re-called the 5' RACE reads; every CDR3 protein appears as one record, without DNA. The sample has about 150,000 distinct CDR3 sequences. In regard to this clonotype: Its specificity is not known.

The receptor's source is a human donor with ulcerative colitis or Crohn's disease, or a healthy co-twin of an affected twin (not recorded which). The chain couples TRBV20-1 to TRBJ2-7; TCRdb returns TRBD2, unconfirmable since there is no DNA. Sequencing used blood. Here the CDR3 reads CSARRTSGTVNEQYF.